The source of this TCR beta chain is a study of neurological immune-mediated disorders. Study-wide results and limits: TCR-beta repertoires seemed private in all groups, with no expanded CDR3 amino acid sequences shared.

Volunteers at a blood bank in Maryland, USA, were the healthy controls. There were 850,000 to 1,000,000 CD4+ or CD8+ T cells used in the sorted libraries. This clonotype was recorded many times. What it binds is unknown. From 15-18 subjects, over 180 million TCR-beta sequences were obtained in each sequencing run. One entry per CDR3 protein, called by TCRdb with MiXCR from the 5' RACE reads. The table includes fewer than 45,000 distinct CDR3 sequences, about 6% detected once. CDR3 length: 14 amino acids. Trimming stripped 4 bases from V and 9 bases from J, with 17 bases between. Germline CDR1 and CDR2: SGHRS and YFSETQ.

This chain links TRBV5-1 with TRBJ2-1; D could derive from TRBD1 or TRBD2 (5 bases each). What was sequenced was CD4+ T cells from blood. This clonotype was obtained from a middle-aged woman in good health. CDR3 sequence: CASSPEGTAREQFF. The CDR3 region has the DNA TGCGCCAGCAGCCCAGAGGGGACCGCCCGTGAGCAGTTCTTC.